The 28 T cell receptor beta chains presented below share a single source sample, sequenced in a study of T cell changes during pregnancy in multiple sclerosis. Some clones are missing from TCRdb's copy, which holds only in-frame ones; the method was immunoSEQ multiplex PCR. The sample lists approximately 92,000 clones, around 94% occurring once. The specimen was peripheral blood, collected in the first trimester of pregnancy. The origin of the receptors is a female donor with multiple sclerosis, enrolled in a pregnancy study.

The chain couples TRBV14 to TRBJ1-3, with 8 bases aligning to TRBD1. The CDR3 extends over 17 amino acids. V lost 4 bases, J lost 4 bases, and 12 bases stayed unmatched. Germline loops: CDR1 SGHDN, CDR2 FVKESK. The chain's CDR3 is CASSPGQGRAVGNTIYF. Written as DNA, the CDR3 is TGTGCCAGCAGCCCCGGACAGGGTCGAGCGGTGGGAAACACCATATATTTT. Using reference TRBV14 and TRBJ1-3 for the parts outside the CDR3, the full variable domain is EAGVTQFPSHSVIEKGQTVTLRCDPISGHDNLYWYRRVMGKEIKFLLHFVKESKQDESGMPNNRFLAERTGGTYSTLKVQPAELEDSGVYFCASSPGQGRAVGNTIYFGEGSWLTVV.

The V gene is TRBV7-2, the J gene TRBJ2-3; possibly TRBD1 for D (5 bases). Germline CDR1 is SGHTA and CDR2 is FQGNSA. V shed 2 bases and J shed 4 bases, with 13 bases lying between them. CDR3 length equals 15 residues. CDR3 in amino acids: CASSLIGPRADTQYF. The CDR3 DNA follows: TGTGCCAGCAGCTTAATAGGACCCAGGGCAGATACGCAGTATTTT.

This rearrangement joins TRBV7-8 to TRBJ2-3, with TRBD2 identical over 9 bases. CDR3 length equals 15 residues. Germline V CDR1 and CDR2: SGHVS, FQNEAQ. The V gene end was trimmed by 3 bases and the J gene end by 8 bases; junction bases not matched to a gene: 9. The CDR3 nucleotides read TGTGCCAGCAGCTTGCGGCGGGAGGGCGTGGGTACGCAGTATTTT. Its translation is CASSLRREGVGTQYF.

The chain uses TRBV7-9 and TRBJ1-4; 7 bases line up with TRBD1. V lost 5 bases, J lost 8 bases, and 11 bases stayed unmatched. From germline, CDR1 is SEHNR and CDR2 FQNEAQ (reference sequence). The CDR3 contains 15 residues. The chain's CDR3 is CASSPEDRFEEKLFF. Written as DNA, the CDR3 is TGTGCCAGCAGCCCTGAGGACAGGTTTGAGGAAAAACTGTTTTTT.

The gene calls are TRBV5-6 and TRBJ2-3, with 7 positions matching TRBD2. Germline V gene data show CDR1 as SGHDT and CDR2 as YYEEEE. This CDR3 region has 15 residues. J was trimmed by 3 bases and V by 0 bases; bases with no gene match: 4. The CDR3: CASSLAGLGTDTQYF. The DNA for the CDR3 is TGTGCCAGCAGCTTGGCAGGACTAGGAACAGATACGCAGTATTTT.

This rearrangement joins TRBV7-3 to TRBJ2-7; D is possibly TRBD2 (5 bases). The V gene lost 3 bases and the J gene lost 1 base, with 7 bases spanning the gap. This CDR3 comprises 13 residues. The germline V gene has CDR1 SGHTA and CDR2 FQGTGA. CDR3 nucleotide sequence: TGTGCCAGCAGCTTCGGGGATTCCTACGAGCAGTACTTC. This sequence encodes CASSFGDSYEQYF.

The chain recombines TRBV5-1 with TRBJ2-7; D perhaps matches TRBD2 (6 bases). Germline V gene sequence: CDR1 SGHRS, CDR2 YFSETQ. Trimming stripped 5 bases from V and 2 bases from J, with 11 bases between. CDR3 length: 13 amino acids. CDR3 coding DNA: TGCGCCAGCAGTCTGGGGGGTCCCTACGAGCAGTACTTC. Protein product: CASSLGGPYEQYF.

The rearrangement joins TRBV28 to TRBJ2-5, with D possibly TRBD1 on 6 matching bases. The CDR3 covers 14 residues. Trimming pared 4 bases from V and 1 base from J, leaving 10 bases between. The germline gives CDR1 MDHEN, CDR2 SYDVKM. The CDR3 protein is CASSSGQSQETQYF. The CDR3 nucleotides read TGTGCCAGCAGTTCCGGACAGTCCCAAGAGACCCAGTACTTC.

The genes are TRBV2 and TRBJ2-1; TRBD2 aligns across 10 bases. Germline V gene sequence: CDR1 SNHLY, CDR2 FYNNEI. CDR3 size: 14 residues. J was trimmed by 9 bases and V by 6 bases; bases with no gene match: 8. CDR3 coding DNA: TGTGCCAGCAGCCGAGCGGGGGGGGTTAGTGAGCAGTTCTTC. Translating it yields CASSRAGGVSEQFF.

This clone has just a few counts. The chain couples TRBV4-3 to TRBJ2-2; 8 bases fit TRBD2. Germline values: CDR1 LGHNA, CDR2 YSLEER. The CDR3 runs to 17 residues. The J segment lost 2 bases and the V segment lost 0 bases, leaving 5 bases of the junction unmatched. The CDR3 DNA sequence: TGCGCCAGCAGCCAAGACGTACTAGCGGCTAACACCGGGGAGCTGTTTTTT. Translating gives CASSQDVLAANTGELFF.

This chain connects TRBV15 to TRBJ2-7; D gene unclear. Germline V gene data show CDR1 as LNHNV and CDR2 as YYDKDF (reference sequence). The CDR3 runs 14 residues. Trimming pared 0 bases from V and 5 bases from J, leaving 11 bases between. The CDR3 nucleotides are TGTGCCACCAGCAGAGATCAGATTCTGCACGAGCAGTACTTC. Residues: CATSRDQILHEQYF.

This sequence joins TRBV6-6 and TRBJ1-5; 8 nucleotides line up with TRBD1. The CDR3 runs 16 residues. Germline V gene data show CDR1 as MNHNY and CDR2 as SVGAGI (reference sequence). J was trimmed by 1 base and V by 4 bases; bases with no gene match: 6. As DNA, the CDR3 is TGTGCCAGCAGTTCCTTGACAGGGGTAAGCAATCAGCCCCAGCATTTT. Translated: CASSSLTGVSNQPQHF.

The chain employs TRBV28 and TRBJ1-3; D remains unclear. Per germline, CDR1 MDHEN and CDR2 SYDVKM. The length of the CDR3 is 15 residues. V was shortened by 5 bases and J by 0 bases, with 11 bases between the two germline ends. CDR3 protein: CASSLDISSGNTIYF. Written as DNA, the CDR3 is TGTGCCAGCAGTCTCGACATTAGCTCTGGAAACACCATATATTTT.

This clone was observed a few times. The CDR3 bases are TGTGCCAGCAGTTCACAAACCTACGAGCAGTACTTC. Amino acids: CASSSQTYEQYF. The rearrangement links TRBV27 to TRBJ2-7; D unresolved. V lost 4 bases, J lost 2 bases, and 6 bases lay in between. The CDR3 contains 12 residues. Germline loops: CDR1 MNHEY, CDR2 SMNVEV (reference sequence).

This clone has only one observation. V gene TRBV29-1 combines with J gene TRBJ2-7; 9 bases line up with TRBD1. V lost 7 bases and J lost 9; bases outside the gene matches: 10. The CDR3 covers 12 residues. Germline V lookup: CDR1 SQVTM, CDR2 ANQGSEA. CDR3 nucleotide sequence: TGCAGCGCCAAAACAGGGGGCGGGGGGCAGTACTTC. Translation: CSAKTGGGGQYF.

The chain links TRBV14 to TRBJ2-1; 8 bases line up with TRBD1. Germline loops: CDR1 SGHDN, CDR2 FVKESK. Losses at the gene ends were 3 bases for V and 9 bases for J; bases not matched to a gene: 4. The CDR3 length is 13 residues. The DNA of the CDR3 is TGTGCCAGCAGCCAGAACAGGGGGAGTGAGCAGTTCTTC. It yields the protein CASSQNRGSEQFF.

The rearrangement uses TRBV11-1 and TRBJ2-3, with 7 bases that match TRBD2. CDR3 length equals 16 residues. Trimming took 3 bases from V and 1 from J; bases not matched to a gene: 7. Germline CDR1 is SGHAT and CDR2 is FQDESV (reference sequence). This chain's CDR3 is CASSFVGGPGTDTQYF. As DNA, the CDR3 is TGTGCCAGCAGCTTTGTGGGAGGGCCGGGCACAGATACGCAGTATTTT.

V gene TRBV28 combines with J gene TRBJ1-1; unclear D gene. The CDR3 runs 14 residues. Germline assignment: CDR1 MDHEN and CDR2 SYDVKM. With 5 bases removed from V and 1 base from J, the gap between germline ends came to 11 bases. The CDR3 DNA follows: TGTGCCAGCAGTCCACCCCCAGGGAACACTGAAGCTTTCTTT. It translates to CASSPPPGNTEAFF. Full variable domain (remainder filled in from reference TRBV28 and TRBJ1-1): DVKVTQSSRYLVKRTGEKVFLECVQDMDHENMFWYRQDPGLGLRLIYFSYDVKMKEKGDIPEGYSVSREKKERFSLILESASTNQTSMYLCASSPPPGNTEAFFGQGTRLTVV.

The gene calls are TRBV5-1 and TRBJ1-1; the D gene is possibly TRBD1 (6 bases). Trimming left V 6 bases short and J 6 bases short, with 12 bases between. CDR1 is SGHRS and CDR2 is YFSETQ in the germline V gene. The CDR3 contains 12 residues. The CDR3 here is CASTRGGPEAFF. For the CDR3, the DNA is TGCGCCAGCACCCGGGGGGGGCCTGAAGCTTTCTTT.

The J gene is TRBJ1-5, the V gene TRBV19; no clear D. V was clipped by 6 bases and J by 6 bases, with 18 bases between them. Per the germline V gene, CDR1 is LNHDA and CDR2 is SQIVND (reference sequence). The length of the CDR3 is 15 residues. The CDR3 region is CASSSSRRAAQPQHF. Written as DNA, the CDR3 is TGTGCCAGTAGCTCGTCGCGGAGGGCGGCTCAGCCCCAGCATTTT.

The chain combines TRBV6-1 with TRBJ1-5; 7 nucleotides match TRBD1. Germline CDR1 and CDR2: MNHNS and SASEGT. J was trimmed by 2 bases and V by 6 bases; bases with no gene match: 7. The CDR3 loop spans 15 amino acids. The DNA of the CDR3 is TGTGCCAGCAGGACGACAGGGAATCGCAATCAGCCCCAGCATTTT. Protein: CASRTTGNRNQPQHF.

The chain employs TRBV19 and TRBJ2-7; D is unresolved. The CDR3 is made up of 15 amino acids. The germline V and J ends were trimmed by 1 base and 1 base, with 11 bases remaining between them. CDR1 is LNHDA, CDR2 SQIVND, per germline (reference sequence). CDR3 bases: TGTGCCAGTAGTATAGGGGCAAGTGGATCCTACGAGCAGTACTTC. It is translated as CASSIGASGSYEQYF.

The gene calls are TRBV5-1 and TRBJ2-2; 9 bases align to TRBD1. In germline, CDR1 is SGHRS, CDR2 YFSETQ. The CDR3 has 16 amino acids. V lost 1 base to trimming and J lost 6 bases; unmatched junction nucleotides: 7. CDR3 loop: CASSLQEQGAAGELFF. CDR3 bases: TGCGCCAGCAGCTTGCAGGAACAGGGGGCGGCCGGGGAGCTGTTTTTT.

This chain links TRBV7-8 with TRBJ2-1; weak D call: TRBD1 (6 bases). The CDR3 spans 15 residues. Trimming took off 5 bases at V and 6 bases at J, with 17 bases between the two ends. Germline-derived CDR1 and CDR2 are SGHVS and FQNEAQ. CDR3 sequence: CASSPIGQLSNEQFF. The CDR3 DNA reads TGTGCCAGCAGCCCGATCGGACAGTTAAGCAATGAGCAGTTCTTC.

The chain uses TRBV5-8 and TRBJ1-5; 7 nucleotides match TRBD1. J was trimmed by 6 bases and V by 3 bases; bases with no gene match: 6. In germline, CDR1 is SGHTS, CDR2 YDEGEE. The CDR3 extends over 14 amino acids. The CDR3 reads CASSYDRVPQPQHF. The DNA for the CDR3 is TGTGCCAGCAGCTACGACAGGGTGCCTCAGCCCCAGCATTTT.

This clone was observed a single time. This chain links TRBV19 with TRBJ1-2; 7 positions match TRBD1. CDR1 and CDR2 from the germline V gene are LNHDA and SQIVND (reference sequence). The CDR3 totals 12 residues. V was pared by 1 base and J by 9 bases, with 2 bases of the junction left unmatched. In nucleotides, the CDR3 is TGTGCCAGTAGTATAGGACAGGGCCGCTACACCTTC. Its protein is CASSIGQGRYTF.

This chain links TRBV29-1 with TRBJ1-1, with D hard to call. Germline CDR1 SQVTM, CDR2 ANQGSEA. This CDR3 contains 13 residues. V lost 3 bases, J lost 0 bases, and 8 bases lay in between. Written as DNA, the CDR3 is TGCAGCGTTGAGGGCAGAATGAACACTGAAGCTTTCTTT. This translates into CSVEGRMNTEAFF.

The rearrangement links TRBV2 to TRBJ2-1; a weak D match, TRBD1 (5 bases). Deletions cut 8 bases from V and 1 base from J, with 18 bases between. The CDR3 contains 16 residues. Germline assignment: CDR1 SNHLY and CDR2 FYNNEI. As DNA, the CDR3 is TGTGCCAGCCAAGAATTGGGGCAACCTTCCTACAATGAGCAGTTCTTC. Encoded protein: CASQELGQPSYNEQFF.